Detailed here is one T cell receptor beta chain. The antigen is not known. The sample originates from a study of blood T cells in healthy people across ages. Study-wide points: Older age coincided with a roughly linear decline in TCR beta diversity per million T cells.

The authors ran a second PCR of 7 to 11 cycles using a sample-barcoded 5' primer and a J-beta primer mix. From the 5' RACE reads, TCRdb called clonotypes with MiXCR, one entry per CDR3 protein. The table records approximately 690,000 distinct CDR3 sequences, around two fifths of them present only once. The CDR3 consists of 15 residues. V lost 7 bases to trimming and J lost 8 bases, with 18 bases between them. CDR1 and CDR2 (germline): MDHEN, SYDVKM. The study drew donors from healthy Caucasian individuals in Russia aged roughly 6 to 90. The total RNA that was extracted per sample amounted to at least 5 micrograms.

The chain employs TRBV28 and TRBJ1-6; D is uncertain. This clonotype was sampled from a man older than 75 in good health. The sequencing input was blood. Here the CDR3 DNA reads TGTGCCAGCACCCCTTATGAGGGCCCTTATTCACCCCTCCACTTT. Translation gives CASTPYEGPYSPLHF.